These 11 T cell receptor beta chains share one sample of origin, sequenced in a study of blood T cell repertoires in COVID-19. Using immunoSEQ multiplex PCR, the repertoire was profiled, and TCRdb retains in-frame clones only, with some absent. The sample consists of 150,000 to 200,000 clones, 65% to 90% of them appearing once. Sequences were obtained from peripheral blood. The receptors originated from a human donor in a cohort sampled during active COVID-19.

For this clone: This is likely a read error, given that the CDR3 carries no conserved phenylalanine or tryptophan at its end. No DNA is shown, since the ends of the CDR3 on it are uncertain; the CDR3 is the one TCRdb lists. This rearrangement joins TRBV27 to TRBJ2-7; TRBD1 is the table's D call, not checked against the DNA. The CDR3 comprises 12 residues, both ends counted. Germline loops: CDR1 MNHEY, CDR2 SMNVEV (reference sequence). The chain's CDR3 is CASSFNRPPCLY.

This clone was seen more than once but under ten times. The chain recombines TRBV5-1 with TRBJ2-1; the match to TRBD2 covers 8 bases. The CDR3 runs to 14 residues. Losses at the gene ends were 5 bases for V and 3 bases for J; bases not matched to a gene: 4. CDR1 and CDR2 from the germline V gene are SGHRS and YFSETQ. The CDR3 is CASRELADYNEQFF. CDR3 in DNA: TGCGCCAGCAGGGAACTAGCGGACTACAATGAGCAGTTCTTC.

The chain employs TRBV27 and TRBJ1-2; 7 bases map to TRBD1. Germline assignment: CDR1 MNHEY and CDR2 SMNVEV (reference sequence). The CDR3 has 15 residues. V trimming: 2 bases; J trimming: 3 bases; junction bases outside the gene matches: 6. The chain's CDR3 is CASSLRAGGYYGYTF. The CDR3 region has the DNA TGTGCCAGCAGTTTAAGGGCAGGGGGGTACTATGGCTACACCTTC.

The rearrangement joins TRBV18 to TRBJ2-3; D might be TRBD2 (5 bases). Germline CDR1 KGHSH, CDR2 LQKENI. This CDR3 has 14 residues. V lost 2 bases, J lost 3 bases, and 9 bases lay in between. The CDR3 region has the DNA TGTGCCAGCTCACCAGGGGAGCTTACAGATACGCAGTATTTT. This codes for CASSPGELTDTQYF.

The V gene is TRBV5-6, the J gene TRBJ2-7, with D unclear. CDR1 and CDR2 from the germline V gene are SGHDT and YYEEEE. The CDR3 is made up of 14 amino acids. Deletions cut 0 bases from V and 2 bases from J, with 9 bases between. This chain's CDR3 is CASSLGQRPYEQYF. CDR3 DNA: TGTGCCAGCAGCTTGGGACAACGACCCTACGAGCAGTACTTC.

The rearrangement links TRBV27 to TRBJ2-7; D is undetermined. The CDR3 is made up of 14 amino acids. Germline V lookup: CDR1 MNHEY, CDR2 SMNVEV (reference sequence). V shed 4 bases and J shed 2 bases, with 12 bases lying between them. In DNA form, the CDR3 reads TGTGCCAGCAGTTACCGGCCAGGCGCCTACGAGCAGTACTTC. It encodes CASSYRPGAYEQYF.

This chain uses TRBV7-9 with TRBJ2-7; 7 nucleotides agree with TRBD2. CDR3 length: 15 residues. CDR1 is SEHNR and CDR2 is FQNEAQ in the germline V gene (reference sequence). Trimming removed 1 base from V and 4 bases from J; junction bases left unmatched: 7. The CDR3 is CASSLVGKRGYEQYF. The CDR3 DNA reads as TGTGCCAGCAGCTTAGTGGGCAAGCGGGGTTACGAGCAGTACTTC.

CDR3 sequence: CARAGLAENQETQYF. In nucleotides, the CDR3 is TGTGCCAGAGCCGGACTAGCGGAGAACCAAGAGACCCAGTACTTC. This chain joins TRBV19 and TRBJ2-5, with 10 positions matching TRBD2. This CDR3 spans 15 amino acids. Trimming cost V 9 bases and J 0 bases; bases outside gene matches: 7. Germline assignment: CDR1 LNHDA and CDR2 SQIVND (reference sequence).

The gene calls are TRBV4-1 and TRBJ2-3; D not certain. The length of the CDR3 is 12 residues. Trimming cost V 5 bases and J 5 bases, with 8 bases left between them. CDR1 is MGHRA, CDR2 YSYEKL, per germline. The CDR3: CASSSVGDTQYF. The CDR3 DNA follows: TGCGCCAGCAGCAGCGTAGGAGATACGCAGTATTTT.

The V gene is TRBV7-2, the J gene TRBJ2-4, with D hard to call. The V gene lost 1 base and the J gene lost 0 bases, with 7 bases spanning the gap. There are 15 residues in the CDR3. The germline gives CDR1 SGHTA, CDR2 FQGNSA. CDR3 in amino acids: CASSLVLLAKNIQYF. The CDR3 region has the DNA TGTGCCAGCAGCTTAGTGCTACTAGCCAAAAACATTCAGTACTTC.

V and J are TRBV5-1 and TRBJ1-5; 10 bases map to TRBD1. Germline CDR1 is SGHRS and CDR2 is YFSETQ. CDR3 length: 20 amino acids. V shed 4 bases, J shed 2 bases, and the junction held 18 bases outside the gene matches. The CDR3 reads CASSRSNRDRGAWGNQPQHF. The CDR3 DNA reads TGCGCCAGCAGCCGCTCCAACCGGGACAGGGGCGCCTGGGGCAATCAGCCCCAGCATTTT.